This T cell receptor beta chain was identified during a study of technical replicates of blood from a few donors. Here immunoSEQ multiplex PCR was the method, and the copy in TCRdb shows in-frame clones only, minus some. The data contain 80,000 to 90,000 clones, just under 95% of them singletons. Germline CDR1 and CDR2: MDHEN and SYDVKM. This CDR3 has 16 amino acids. Unmatched junction bases numbered 9, after V lost 6 bases and J lost 1 base. The receptor was derived from a human donor in good health. The rearrangement joins TRBV28 to TRBJ2-7; 10 bases are shared with TRBD2. The specimen sequenced was T cells isolated from PBMCs. The CDR3 here is CASSPLPLAGSYEQYF. The CDR3 coding sequence is TGTGCCAGCAGCCCCCTCCCACTAGCGGGGTCCTACGAGCAGTACTTC.